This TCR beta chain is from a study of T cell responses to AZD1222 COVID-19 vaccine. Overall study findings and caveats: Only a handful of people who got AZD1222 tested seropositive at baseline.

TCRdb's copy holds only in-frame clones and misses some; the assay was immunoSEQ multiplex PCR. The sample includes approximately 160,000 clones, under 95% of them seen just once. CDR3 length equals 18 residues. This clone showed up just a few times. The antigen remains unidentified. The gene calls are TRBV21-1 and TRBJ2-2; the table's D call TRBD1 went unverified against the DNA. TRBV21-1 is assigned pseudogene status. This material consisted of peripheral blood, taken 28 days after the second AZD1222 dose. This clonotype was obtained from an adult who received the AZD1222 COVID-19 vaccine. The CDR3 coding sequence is TGTGCCAGGAGCGGACATATCTATTGGGCCGTGAACACCGGGGAGCTGTTTTTT. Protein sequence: CARSGHIYWAVNTGELFF.